What follows are 9 T cell receptor beta chains derived from one specimen sequenced in a study of beta chain features in type 1 diabetes. Every isolated RNA sample was fully reverse transcribed, so sequencing captured expressed TCRB transcripts. The table came from immunoSEQ multiplex PCR; TCRdb's copy has only in-frame clones and leaves some out. The repertoire holds a few hundred thousand clones, with more than 13% as singletons. Source material: naive CD4+ T cells from blood. The receptors shown here come from a young woman in good health.

This clone was observed a handful of times. As DNA, the CDR3 is TGTGCCAGCAGCTTAACAAGGTTGGTCGGAGGCAATCAGCCCCAGCATTTT. This translates into CASSLTRLVGGNQPQHF. The rearrangement joins TRBV7-9 to TRBJ1-5, with D unresolved. The germline CDR1 and CDR2 sequences are SEHNR and FQNEAQ (reference sequence). CDR3 size: 17 residues. Trimming removed 2 bases from V and 2 bases from J, with 16 bases in between.

This clone has only a few counts. The chain has TRBV9 and TRBJ2-7, with 7 bases matching TRBD2. The CDR3 totals 14 residues. The germline gives CDR1 SGDLS, CDR2 YYNGEE. Trimming removed 7 bases from V and 0 bases from J; junction bases left unmatched: 7. Here the CDR3 reads CASGPGGGSYEQYF. The CDR3 region has the DNA TGTGCCAGCGGCCCGGGGGGTGGCTCCTACGAGCAGTACTTC.

To note about this clone: Other DNA sequences in this specimen translate into the identical CDR3. The J gene is TRBJ1-4, the V gene TRBV29-1; a weak D match, TRBD1 (5 bases). CDR3 length: 13 amino acids. V was shortened by 5 bases and J by 4 bases, with 11 bases between the two germline ends. Germline CDR1 is SQVTM and CDR2 is ANQGSEA. As DNA, the CDR3 is TGCAGCGTTTCCGGCAGGGTTAATGAAAAACTGTTTTTT. Translating gives CSVSGRVNEKLFF.

The V call is TRBV20-1, the J call TRBJ2-3; 7 bases agree with TRBD2. Trimming cost V 3 bases and J 6 bases; bases outside gene matches: 0. Germline-derived CDR1 and CDR2 are DFQATT and SNEGSKA (reference sequence). The CDR3 extends over 11 amino acids. CDR3 DNA sequence: TGCAGTGCTAGCGGGAGGGATACGCAGTATTTT. Protein: CSASGRDTQYF.

This clone turned up a few times. The rearrangement joins TRBV2 to TRBJ2-5; 7 bases match TRBD1. Looked up from germline, CDR1 is SNHLY and CDR2 is FYNNEI. CDR3 size: 13 residues. J was trimmed by 5 bases and V by 7 bases; bases with no gene match: 7. CDR3 sequence reads: CASNGQAGETQYF. In nucleotides, the CDR3 is TGTGCCAGCAACGGACAGGCAGGGGAGACCCAGTACTTC.

The sample holds a few counts of this clone. The gene calls are TRBV10-2 and TRBJ1-3; no firm D call. V dropped 2 bases and J dropped 2 bases, with 7 bases sitting between them. Germline V gene lookup returns CDR1 WSHSY and CDR2 SAAADI. The CDR3 spans 14 residues. The CDR3 reads CASSETAAGNTIYF. The CDR3 DNA sequence: TGCGCCAGCAGTGAGACGGCGGCTGGAAACACCATATATTTT.

This chain joins TRBV2 and TRBJ2-1; TRBD1 agrees at 7 bases. Losses at the gene ends were 7 bases for V and 3 bases for J; bases not matched to a gene: 9. The CDR3 spans 15 residues. The V gene's germline CDR1 is SNHLY and CDR2 FYNNEI. The CDR3 here is CASTRQGQNYNEQFF. DNA of the CDR3: TGTGCCAGCACCCGGCAGGGACAGAACTACAATGAGCAGTTCTTC.

V gene TRBV30 combines with J gene TRBJ2-1; 9 nucleotides match TRBD1. J was trimmed by 7 bases and V by 5 bases; bases with no gene match: 6. Germline CDR1 GTSNPN, CDR2 SVGIG (reference sequence). This CDR3 has 13 residues. The CDR3 reads CAWGGQGQNEQFF. CDR3 bases: TGTGCCTGGGGGGGACAGGGACAGAATGAGCAGTTCTTC.

This chain uses TRBV28 with TRBJ2-1; D is unresolved. CDR1 and CDR2 (germline): MDHEN, SYDVKM. V gave up 5 bases and J gave up 15 bases, with 11 bases separating them. This CDR3 has 10 residues. The DNA for the CDR3 is TGTGCCAGCAGTCGTAACCTGCGGTTCTTC. Its protein is CASSRNLRFF.